These 5 T cell receptor beta chains share one sample of origin, sequenced in a study of glioma-infiltrating T cells after dendritic cell vaccination. The protocol was immunoSEQ multiplex PCR, while the TCRdb copy is restricted to in-frame clones and leaves out a portion. The top ten hold over 5% of the sample, which has around 96,000 clones, about 79% seen once. Specimen: blood, collected before dendritic cell vaccination. All receptors come from a human donor with glioblastoma.

The chain links TRBV7-2 to TRBJ1-6, with unresolved D. With 1 base removed from V and 7 bases from J, the gap between germline ends came to 5 bases. The CDR3 loop spans 13 amino acids. Germline CDR1 is SGHTA and CDR2 is FQGNSA. The CDR3 here is CASSLGGNSPLHF. The CDR3 region has the DNA TGTGCCAGCAGCTTAGGAGGGAATTCACCCCTCCACTTT.

Only a few counts were recorded for this clone. The J gene is TRBJ1-1, the V gene TRBV27; D may be TRBD1 (6 bases). Germline V gives CDR1 MNHEY, CDR2 SMNVEV (reference sequence). The CDR3 sequence is 15 residues long. Between the trimmed V and J ends, which lost 3 bases and 0 bases, there was a span of 11 bases. Here the CDR3 reads CASSFGGALNTEAFF. The CDR3 nucleotides read TGTGCCAGCAGTTTTGGGGGGGCCTTGAACACTGAAGCTTTCTTT.

The chain recombines TRBV5-1 with TRBJ2-2, with a tentative D call TRBD2 (6 bases). The CDR3 length is 16 residues. CDR1 and CDR2 from the germline V gene are SGHRS and YFSETQ. V lost 4 bases and J 0 bases, leaving 13 bases between the germline ends. The CDR3 coding sequence is TGCGCCAGCAGCCAGGGACTTAAGGCGAACACCGGGGAGCTGTTTTTT. Amino acid sequence: CASSQGLKANTGELFF.

The genes are TRBV6-5 and TRBJ1-3; no definite D call. V was clipped by 0 bases and J by 9 bases, with 9 bases between them. Germline CDR1 is MNHEY and CDR2 is SVGAGI. This CDR3 is built from 13 residues. CDR3 DNA sequence: TGTGCCAGCAGTTACTCATTTTCAGGCACCATATATTTT. Its translation: CASSYSFSGTIYF.

This sequence joins TRBV7-8 and TRBJ1-4; D is unresolved. This CDR3 is 15 amino acids long. CDR1 is SGHVS and CDR2 is FQNEAQ in the germline V gene. V lost 5 bases and J lost 1, with 11 bases in between. CDR3 DNA sequence: TGTGCCAGCAGCCTCCTGACAAGAACTAATGAAAAACTGTTTTTT. This codes for CASSLLTRTNEKLFF.